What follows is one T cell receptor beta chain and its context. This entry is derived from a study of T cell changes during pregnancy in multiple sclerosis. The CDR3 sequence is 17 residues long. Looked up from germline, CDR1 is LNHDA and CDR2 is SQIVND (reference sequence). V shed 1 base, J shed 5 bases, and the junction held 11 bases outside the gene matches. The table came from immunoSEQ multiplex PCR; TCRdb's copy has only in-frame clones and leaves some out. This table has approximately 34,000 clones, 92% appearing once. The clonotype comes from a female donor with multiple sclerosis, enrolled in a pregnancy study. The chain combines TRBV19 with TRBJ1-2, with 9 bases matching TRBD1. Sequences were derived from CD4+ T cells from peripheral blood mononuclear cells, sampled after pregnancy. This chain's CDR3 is CASSIAHGGQGSYGYTF. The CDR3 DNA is TGTGCCAGTAGTATAGCCCACGGGGGACAGGGATCTTATGGCTACACCTTC.